This T cell receptor beta chain was profiled in a study of cytomegalovirus exposure and HLA in healthy donors. In germline, CDR1 is MNHEY, CDR2 SMNVEV (reference sequence). The CDR3 is made up of 15 amino acids. The V end lost 5 bases, the J end lost 2 bases, and 14 bases lay between the germline ends. The PCR had 60 Vbeta and 13 Jbeta primers. Sequencing was performed with immunoSEQ multiplex PCR; in TCRdb, only in-frame clones are kept and a portion is missing. The data show 65,000 to 90,000 clones, approximately 90% seen once. This clone was seen a single time. The TCR originated in a woman aged 25 to 39 in good health and CMV-seronegative. This sequence joins TRBV27 and TRBJ2-3; D ambiguous. The specimen was PBMCs. The CDR3 sequence: CASSIRIPPTDTQYF. The CDR3 nucleotides are TGTGCCAGCAGTATTAGAATACCTCCCACAGATACGCAGTATTTT.